Shown below are 27 T cell receptor beta chains from a single sample sequenced in a study of OX40 agonist ivuxolimab in advanced cancers. Some clones are missing from TCRdb's copy, which holds only in-frame ones; the method was immunoSEQ multiplex PCR. Here the sample spans 94,000 or so clones, less than 90% being singletons. Material: CD4+ or CD8+ T cells sorted from blood, obtained in a trial of the OX40 agonist ivuxolimab. These receptors were taken from an adult with an advanced solid tumor such as melanoma, head and neck, liver or kidney cancer.

This clone has only a few counts. The chain couples TRBV6-5 to TRBJ1-6; no firm D call. Trimming stripped 10 bases from V and 9 bases from J, with 16 bases between. Germline-derived CDR1 and CDR2 are MNHEY and SVGAGI. The CDR3 totals 13 residues. The CDR3 sequence is CATSGPAPSPLHF. CDR3 in DNA: TGTGCCACCTCCGGCCCTGCCCCTTCACCCCTCCACTTT.

The chain combines TRBV19 with TRBJ1-5; D ambiguous. Germline V gene lookup returns CDR1 LNHDA and CDR2 SQIVND (reference sequence). The CDR3 loop spans 16 amino acids. V shed 3 bases and J shed 4 bases, with 16 bases lying between them. For the CDR3, the DNA is TGTGCCAGTAGTATCCCCGCGGGGAGGGAAAATCAGCCCCAGCATTTT. It codes for CASSIPAGRENQPQHF.

The J gene is TRBJ1-2, the V gene TRBV6-5; D is perhaps TRBD1 (5 bases). Germline CDR1 and CDR2: MNHEY and SVGAGI. Trimming shortened V by 6 bases and J by 0 bases, and 11 bases separated the two germline ends. The CDR3 is 14 amino acids. The CDR3 region is CASRDSLTNYGYTF. CDR3 sequence (DNA): TGTGCCAGCAGAGACAGCCTAACTAACTATGGCTACACCTTC.

The chain is built from TRBV5-1 and TRBJ2-3, with TRBD2 identical over 14 bases. Germline CDR1 is SGHRS and CDR2 is YFSETQ. The CDR3 is made up of 17 amino acids. J was trimmed by 6 bases and V by 0 bases; bases with no gene match: 6. The CDR3 loop reads CASSLGQGLAGVDTQYF. CDR3 in DNA: TGCGCCAGCAGCTTGGGACAGGGACTAGCGGGGGTCGATACGCAGTATTTT.

V usage is TRBV5-1 and J usage is TRBJ1-2; TRBD1 aligns across 9 bases. CDR3 size: 15 residues. Germline CDR1 is SGHRS and CDR2 is YFSETQ. V shed 2 bases and J 0 bases; nucleotides not matched to a gene: 2. CDR3 protein: CASSLGQGTNYGYTF. The CDR3 region has the DNA TGCGCCAGCAGCTTAGGACAGGGGACTAACTATGGCTACACCTTC.

This clone was picked up one time. This sequence joins TRBV18 and TRBJ1-2, with D hard to call. The CDR3 is 15 residues long. Germline V lookup: CDR1 KGHSH, CDR2 LQKENI. V was clipped by 2 bases and J by 4 bases, with 14 bases between them. This CDR3 reads CASSPVRQSGYGYTF. In DNA, the CDR3 is TGTGCCAGCTCACCAGTCCGGCAGAGCGGCTATGGCTACACCTTC.

This chain links TRBV7-3 with TRBJ2-3; TRBD2 is a possible D gene (6 bases). Germline-derived CDR1 and CDR2 are SGHTA and FQGTGA. This CDR3 has 16 amino acids. Trimming stripped 0 bases from V and 0 bases from J, with 10 bases between. CDR3 DNA sequence: TGTGCCAGCAGCTTAACATGGGACTGGAGCACAGATACGCAGTATTTT. Translation gives CASSLTWDWSTDTQYF.

The CDR3, as DNA: TGTGCCAGCCAGGGGGGGGTTGCTGGAAACACCATATATTTT. This sequence encodes CASQGGVAGNTIYF. This rearrangement joins TRBV6-6 to TRBJ1-3; 7 nucleotides match TRBD1. Per germline, CDR1 MNHNY and CDR2 SVGAGI (reference sequence). The junction had 6 bases not matched to a gene; V was cut back by 8 bases and J by 2 bases. The CDR3 consists of 14 residues.

The chain joins TRBV9 to TRBJ2-5; TRBD2 matches at 10 bases. V shed 0 bases and J 4 bases; nucleotides not matched to a gene: 3. Germline-derived CDR1 and CDR2 are SGDLS and YYNGEE. CDR3 length: 15 residues. CDR3 protein: CASSVGLAGAETQYF. DNA for the CDR3: TGTGCCAGCAGCGTAGGGCTAGCGGGGGCAGAGACCCAGTACTTC.

The chain links TRBV29-1 to TRBJ2-1; D is uncertain. V was trimmed by 4 bases and J by 6 bases, leaving 16 bases between them. The germline CDR1 and CDR2 sequences are SQVTM and ANQGSEA. CDR3 length: 14 amino acids. This CDR3 reads CSVGGKVYRNEQFF. The CDR3 DNA is TGCAGCGTTGGCGGCAAGGTTTATCGCAATGAGCAGTTCTTC.

This chain uses TRBV2 with TRBJ2-7; a weak D match, TRBD2 (6 bases). CDR1 is SNHLY and CDR2 is FYNNEI in the germline V gene. This CDR3 is built from 12 residues. V lost 7 bases to trimming and J lost 3 bases, with 10 bases between them. The CDR3 region is CASTLANYEQYF. The CDR3 region has the DNA TGTGCCAGCACCCTAGCGAACTACGAGCAGTACTTC. The whole variable domain, filled in from reference TRBV2 and TRBJ2-7, reads EPEVTQTPSHQVTQMGQEVILRCVPISNHLYFYWYRQILGQKVEFLVSFYNNEISEKSEIFDDQFSVERPDGSNFTLKIRSTKLEDSAMYFCASTLANYEQYFGPGTRLTVT.

The chain combines TRBV4-3 with TRBJ1-6; D uncertain. Per germline, CDR1 LGHNA and CDR2 YSLEER. The CDR3 has 13 residues. V was trimmed by 3 bases and J by 5 bases, leaving 5 bases between them. In DNA, the CDR3 is TGCGCCAGCAGCCATGATAATAATTCACCCCTCCACTTT. Translating gives CASSHDNNSPLHF.

V is TRBV7-2 and J is TRBJ2-3; D possibly matches TRBD1 or TRBD2 (6 bases each). The CDR3 extends over 14 amino acids. Germline CDR1 is SGHTA and CDR2 is FQGNSA. The V end lost 5 bases, the J end lost 3 bases, and 12 bases lay between the germline ends. CDR3 bases: TGTGCCAGCAGCCCCCAGGGGAGGACAGATACGCAGTATTTT. Protein sequence: CASSPQGRTDTQYF.

The V call is TRBV7-8, the J call TRBJ2-2; 7 positions agree with TRBD2. The CDR3 spans 17 residues. CDR1 is SGHVS, CDR2 FQNEAQ, per germline. J lost 4 bases, V lost 6 bases, and 14 bases had no gene match. The CDR3 here is CASSSRGNSGPTGELFF. The CDR3, as DNA: TGTGCCAGCAGTTCGCGGGGAAATAGCGGGCCCACCGGGGAGCTGTTTTTT.

The chain combines TRBV6-6 with TRBJ1-6, with unresolved D. Germline V gene data show CDR1 as MNHNY and CDR2 as SVGAGI (reference sequence). Trimming removed 4 bases at V and 13 bases at J, with 17 bases between. The length of the CDR3 is 14 residues. As DNA, the CDR3 is TGTGCCAGCAGTTCCCCACGCCGAACAGTCCCCCTCCACTTT. Translating gives CASSSPRRTVPLHF.

In its sample, this clone was seen once. This chain links TRBV10-3 with TRBJ1-1, with TRBD1 as a possible D gene (6 bases). The CDR3 has 15 residues. V lost 5 bases and J 0 bases, leaving 13 bases between the germline ends. Germline loops: CDR1 ENHRY, CDR2 SYGVKD. In nucleotides, the CDR3 is TGTGCCATCAGTCGGACAGTAATTATGAACACTGAAGCTTTCTTT. Translated: CAISRTVIMNTEAFF.

This chain links TRBV18 with TRBJ1-1, with D uncertain. Germline assignment: CDR1 KGHSH and CDR2 LQKENI. V was cut by 2 bases and J by 4 bases, with 11 bases left in between. The CDR3 spans 14 residues. This chain's CDR3 is CASSPEDASTEAFF. In DNA form, the CDR3 reads TGTGCCAGCTCACCAGAGGACGCAAGCACTGAAGCTTTCTTT.

This clone was seen a handful of times. The chain joins TRBV28 to TRBJ2-7; TRBD1 is a possible D gene (6 bases). The CDR3 covers 14 residues. V lost 2 bases and J 5 bases, leaving 13 bases between the germline ends. Germline V lookup: CDR1 MDHEN, CDR2 SYDVKM. The CDR3 DNA is TGTGCCAGCAGTTTACATACGACAGGAAACGAGCAGTACTTC. Encoded protein: CASSLHTTGNEQYF.

V and J are TRBV6-5 and TRBJ2-1; 7 positions match TRBD1. This CDR3 spans 15 amino acids. Germline trimming cut 6 bases from V and 8 bases from J; bases unmatched to any gene: 13. In germline, CDR1 is MNHEY, CDR2 SVGAGI. Written as DNA, the CDR3 is TGTGCCAGCAGGATGGACAGGCACCCTTTCGATGAGCAGTTCTTC. This encodes CASRMDRHPFDEQFF.

The gene calls are TRBV6-5 and TRBJ2-1; D gene ambiguous. The CDR3 spans 15 residues. CDR1 and CDR2 from the germline V gene are MNHEY and SVGAGI. V lost 0 bases and J 0 bases, leaving 6 bases between the germline ends. The CDR3 here is CASSYSLSSYNEQFF. In DNA form, the CDR3 reads TGTGCCAGCAGTTACTCCTTAAGCTCCTACAATGAGCAGTTCTTC.

This chain links TRBV7-6 with TRBJ1-1, with D possibly matching TRBD1 (5 bases). There are 14 residues in the CDR3. Trimming left V 0 bases short and J 4 bases short, with 9 bases between. Per germline, CDR1 SGHVS and CDR2 FNYEAQ. The CDR3 here is CASSLAAGGTEAFF. As DNA, the CDR3 is TGTGCCAGCAGCTTAGCGGCGGGGGGCACTGAAGCTTTCTTT. Drawing the rest from reference TRBV7-6 and TRBJ1-1, the complete variable domain is GAGVSQSPRYKVTKRGQDVALRCDPISGHVSLYWYRQALGQGPEFLTYFNYEAQQDKSGLPNDRFSAERPEGSISTLTIQRTEQRDSAMYRCASSLAAGGTEAFFGQGTRLTVV.

The V gene is TRBV29-1, the J gene TRBJ2-2; 7 positions agree with TRBD1. The junction had 5 bases not matched to a gene; V was cut back by 3 bases and J by 4 bases. Germline CDR1 reads SQVTM; CDR2 reads ANQGSEA. The CDR3 has 14 amino acids. The CDR3: CSVDRDSVTGELFF. The DNA for the CDR3 is TGCAGCGTTGACCGGGACAGCGTCACCGGGGAGCTGTTTTTT.

The CDR3 DNA follows: TGTGCCAGCAGTTCACCCGCAGGGGGCCCGTACGAGCAGTACTTC. This codes for CASSSPAGGPYEQYF. The rearrangement joins TRBV28 to TRBJ2-7; TRBD1 agrees at 8 bases. V gave up 4 bases and J gave up 4 bases; unmatched junction bases: 9. CDR1 is MDHEN and CDR2 is SYDVKM in the germline V gene. The CDR3 contains 15 residues.

The chain employs TRBV19 and TRBJ1-1; perhaps TRBD1 as D (5 bases). V shed 5 bases and J shed 0 bases, with 13 bases lying between them. This CDR3 has 15 residues. Germline V gene sequence: CDR1 LNHDA, CDR2 SQIVND (reference sequence). CDR3: CASSAPGRVNTEAFF. The DNA for the CDR3 is TGTGCCAGTAGTGCCCCGGGACGGGTGAACACTGAAGCTTTCTTT.

This clone came up once. J is TRBJ1-1 and V is TRBV6-6, with 7 bases aligning to TRBD1. From germline, CDR1 is MNHNY and CDR2 SVGAGI (reference sequence). The J segment lost 1 base and the V segment lost 4 bases, leaving 3 bases of the junction unmatched. CDR3 length: 14 residues. CDR3 protein: CASSWGQQNTEAFF. In DNA, the CDR3 is TGTGCCAGCAGTTGGGGACAGCAGAACACTGAAGCTTTCTTT.

The sample holds many counts of this clone. The chain is built from TRBV7-9 and TRBJ2-2; D unresolved. Looked up from germline, CDR1 is SEHNR and CDR2 is FQNEAQ (reference sequence). The CDR3 length is 13 residues. V gave up 4 bases and J gave up 5 bases, with 8 bases separating them. This CDR3 is CASSSQETGELFF. The CDR3 bases are TGTGCCAGCAGCTCGCAGGAAACCGGGGAGCTGTTTTTT.

This clone was seen only once. The V and J genes are TRBV30 and TRBJ2-5; the D gene is possibly TRBD1 (6 bases). V lost 1 base, J lost 2 bases, and 14 bases lay in between. Germline CDR1 GTSNPN, CDR2 SVGIG (reference sequence). The CDR3 is 15 amino acids. This CDR3 is CAWSEPGQRQETQYF. CDR3 nucleotide sequence: TGTGCCTGGAGTGAGCCGGGACAAAGACAAGAGACCCAGTACTTC.